This T cell receptor (beta chain) came from a study of blood T cell repertoires in COVID-19. On the study more broadly: There were acute and convalescent COVID-19 samples, and they came from the United States, Italy and Spain. In each case, the material was cDNA or gDNA derived from T cells, B-cell-depleted T cells, or PBMCs.

With 1 base removed from V and 1 base from J, the gap between germline ends came to 10 bases. This CDR3 has 15 amino acids. From germline, CDR1 is LGHDT and CDR2 YNNKEL (reference sequence). Authors' analysis steps: Amplified reference gene primers provided the basis for estimating nucleated cell counts. Clones were read by immunoSEQ multiplex PCR, and TCRdb kept only the in-frame ones, dropping some. That table gives V, J and clone size, and the DNA gave D and trimming. Of around 97,000 clones listed, approximately 89% are singletons. This clonotype was obtained from a woman of 80 years or more in a cohort sampled during active COVID-19. The chain employs TRBV3-1 (or the pseudogene TRBV3-2) and TRBJ1-2, with D unclear. Material: peripheral blood. In DNA form, the CDR3 reads TGTGCCAGCAGCCAAGCCAGACAAATTAACTATGGCTACACCTTC. The encoded protein is CASSQARQINYGYTF.